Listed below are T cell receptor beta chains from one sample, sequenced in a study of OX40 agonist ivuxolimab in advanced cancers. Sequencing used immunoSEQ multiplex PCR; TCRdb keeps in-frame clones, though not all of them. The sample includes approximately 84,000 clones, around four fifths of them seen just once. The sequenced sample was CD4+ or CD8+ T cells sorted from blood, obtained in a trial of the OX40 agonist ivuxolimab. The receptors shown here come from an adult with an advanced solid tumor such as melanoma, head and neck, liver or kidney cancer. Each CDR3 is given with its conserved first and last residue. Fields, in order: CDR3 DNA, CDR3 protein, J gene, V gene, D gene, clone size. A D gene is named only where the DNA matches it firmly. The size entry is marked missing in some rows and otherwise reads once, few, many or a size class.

CDR3nt: TGTGCCATCAGTGATACCGTTGGTAGGAACATTCAGTACTTC
CDR3aa: CAISDTVGRNIQYF
j_gene: TRBJ2-4
v_gene: TRBV10-3
d_gene: .
abundance: .

CDR3nt: TGCGCCAGCAGCTTTGAAAGGTCACCCCTCCACTTT
CDR3aa: CASSFERSPLHF
j_gene: TRBJ1-6
v_gene: TRBV5-1
d_gene: .
abundance: medium-sized

CDR3nt: TGTGCCAGCAGCGCCGGGGGTTACAATGAGCAGTTCTTC
CDR3aa: CASSAGGYNEQFF
j_gene: TRBJ2-1
v_gene: TRBV2
d_gene: .
abundance: .

CDR3nt: TGTGCCACCTCACCTCAGACCGCTGGGAACACTGAAGCTTTCTTT
CDR3aa: CATSPQTAGNTEAFF
j_gene: TRBJ1-1
v_gene: TRBV19
d_gene: .
abundance: once

CDR3nt: TGTGCCAGCACCTTGACGCCCTCCTACAATGAGCAGTTCTTC
CDR3aa: CASTLTPSYNEQFF
j_gene: TRBJ2-1
v_gene: TRBV27
d_gene: .
abundance: once

CDR3nt: TGTGCCAGCAGGCAGGGGTCAATGGGAAAAAACATTCAGTACTTC
CDR3aa: CASRQGSMGKNIQYF
j_gene: TRBJ2-4
v_gene: TRBV28
d_gene: .
abundance: .

CDR3nt: TGTGCCAGCAGCTCCGACCGGGGATCTCAGCAGTTCTTC
CDR3aa: CASSSDRGSQQFF
j_gene: TRBJ2-1
v_gene: TRBV5-6
d_gene: .
abundance: few

CDR3nt: TGCGCCAGCAGCCCGAAGCTTCCAGATACGCAGTATTTT
CDR3aa: CASSPKLPDTQYF
j_gene: TRBJ2-3
v_gene: TRBV4-3
d_gene: .
abundance: .

CDR3nt: TGTGCCAGCAGCTTAGGGTTTGACACCGGGGAGCTGTTTTTT
CDR3aa: CASSLGFDTGELFF
j_gene: TRBJ2-2
v_gene: TRBV7-9
d_gene: .
abundance: .

CDR3nt: TGTGCCAGCAGTTCCGGTCAGGGCAATCAGCCCCAGCATTTT
CDR3aa: CASSSGQGNQPQHF
j_gene: TRBJ1-5
v_gene: TRBV28
d_gene: .
abundance: .

CDR3nt: TGTGCCATCAGACAGGGGACTGGGGCCAACGTCCTGACTTTC
CDR3aa: CAIRQGTGANVLTF
j_gene: TRBJ2-6
v_gene: TRBV10-3
d_gene: TRBD1
abundance: .

CDR3nt: TGCGCCAGCCACCCCGGCCAGTTCCAAGAGACCCAGTACTTC
CDR3aa: CASHPGQFQETQYF
j_gene: TRBJ2-5
v_gene: TRBV5-1
d_gene: .
abundance: .

CDR3nt: TGCGCCAGCGGCGACAGGGATAACACTGAAGCTTTCTTT
CDR3aa: CASGDRDNTEAFF
j_gene: TRBJ1-1
v_gene: TRBV4-3
d_gene: TRBD1
abundance: .

CDR3nt: TGTGCCAGCGGATCGACGAGAGCAGCGCGACTGGACTCAAGAAAGACCTATGGCTACACCTTC
CDR3aa: CASGSTRAARLDSRKTYGYTF
j_gene: TRBJ1-2
v_gene: TRBV9
d_gene: .
abundance: .

CDR3nt: TGTGCCAGCGGCGCGGGACACATGAACACTGAAGCTTTCTTT
CDR3aa: CASGAGHMNTEAFF
j_gene: TRBJ1-1
v_gene: TRBV7-8
d_gene: .
abundance: .

CDR3nt: TGTGCCAGCAGTTCACAGGGCTACGAGCAGTACTTC
CDR3aa: CASSSQGYEQYF
j_gene: TRBJ2-7
v_gene: TRBV6-6
d_gene: .
abundance: few

CDR3nt: TGTGCCAGCAGCTTAGGGGCAGAGAATGAGCAGTTCTTC
CDR3aa: CASSLGAENEQFF
j_gene: TRBJ2-1
v_gene: TRBV7-9
d_gene: .
abundance: .

CDR3nt: TGTGCCAGCAGCCGGACAGGAGTCACCGGGGAGCTGTTTTTT
CDR3aa: CASSRTGVTGELFF
j_gene: TRBJ2-2
v_gene: TRBV7-6
d_gene: TRBD1
abundance: .

CDR3nt: TGTGCCAGCAGTAGGACAGGGGCGGGTGAAAAACTGTTTTTT
CDR3aa: CASSRTGAGEKLFF
j_gene: TRBJ1-4
v_gene: TRBV28
d_gene: TRBD1
abundance: .

CDR3nt: TGTGCCAGCGGGGACAGGGGTGGCTCACCCCTCCACTTT
CDR3aa: CASGDRGGSPLHF
j_gene: TRBJ1-6
v_gene: TRBV6-6
d_gene: TRBD1
abundance: .

CDR3nt: TGTGCCAGCAGGCAAACCACAGGGATCTATGGCTACACCTTC
CDR3aa: CASRQTTGIYGYTF
j_gene: TRBJ1-2
v_gene: TRBV28
d_gene: .
abundance: .

CDR3nt: TGTGCCAGCAGCTTGGGTGTGGGGGCCAACAATGAGCAGTTCTTC
CDR3aa: CASSLGVGANNEQFF
j_gene: TRBJ2-1
v_gene: TRBV5-6
d_gene: .
abundance: .

CDR3nt: TGTGCCACCAGGTTAACCTACTCATCCTACGAGCAGTACTTC
CDR3aa: CATRLTYSSYEQYF
j_gene: TRBJ2-7
v_gene: TRBV15
d_gene: .
abundance: .

CDR3nt: TGTGCCAGCAGTTACGGGACAGTCGAAATGAACACTGAAGCTTTCTTT
CDR3aa: CASSYGTVEMNTEAFF
j_gene: TRBJ1-1
v_gene: TRBV6-5
d_gene: TRBD1
abundance: .

CDR3nt: TGTGCCAGCAGCTTAGGATCGAGCACCGGGGAGCTGTTTTTT
CDR3aa: CASSLGSSTGELFF
j_gene: TRBJ2-2
v_gene: TRBV11-2
d_gene: .
abundance: .

CDR3nt: TGTGCCAGCAGGCCCCCCCTGGGAGGGGGGTATGGCTACACCTTC
CDR3aa: CASRPPLGGGYGYTF
j_gene: TRBJ1-2
v_gene: TRBV28
d_gene: .
abundance: .